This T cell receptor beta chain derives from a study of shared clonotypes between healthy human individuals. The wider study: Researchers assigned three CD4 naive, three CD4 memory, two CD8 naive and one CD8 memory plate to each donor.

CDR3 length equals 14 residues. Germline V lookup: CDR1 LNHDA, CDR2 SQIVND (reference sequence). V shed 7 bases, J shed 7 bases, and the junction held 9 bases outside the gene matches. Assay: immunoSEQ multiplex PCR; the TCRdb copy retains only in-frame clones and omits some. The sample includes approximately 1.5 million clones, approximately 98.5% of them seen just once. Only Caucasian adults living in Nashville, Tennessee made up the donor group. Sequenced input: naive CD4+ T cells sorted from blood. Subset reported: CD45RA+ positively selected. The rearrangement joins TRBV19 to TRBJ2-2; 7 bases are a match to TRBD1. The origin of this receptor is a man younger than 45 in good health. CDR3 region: CASKISRDSGELFF. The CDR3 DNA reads TGTGCCAGTAAAATCAGCCGGGACAGCGGGGAGCTGTTTTTT.